This TCR beta chain was identified in a study of blood T cell repertoires in COVID-19 (dated by TCRdb to about 2020). At the level of the whole study: Samples from collaborators originated in the United States, Italy and Spain and spanned both the acute and convalescent phases of COVID-19. Samples were obtained from the ongoing ImmuneRACE study (first 160 participants) and from 1,254 subjects provided by 6 global collaborators. The material from the prospective study consisted of cDNA or gDNA derived from T cells, B-cell-depleted T cells, or PBMCs. The repertoires were released in a freely available public database meant as a resource for research on the immune response to SARS-CoV-2. Where HLA class I and class II types were available, the types were taken from metadata supplied by the sample provider, not from assay-based typing. The dataset comprised deeply sampled blood TCRbeta repertoires from subjects exposed to, actively infected with, or recovered from COVID-19. The sample metadata nearly always contained a de-identified subject ID, COVID-19 status, age in years and sex.

Results the study describes overall, beyond this receptor: The amount of clinical and demographic metadata varied by source and participant and was provided uncurated.

TCRbeta CDR3 regions were amplified from genomic DNA by means of the immunoSEQ Assay, a bias-controlled multiplex PCR. The source study handled its data this way. The number of nucleated cells in each sample was estimated by amplification of reference gene primers within the assay. Sequence reads were collapsed and filtered to measure the absolute abundance of every unique TCRbeta CDR3 rearrangement. For each sample, productive Simpson clonality was calculated as the square root of Simpson's diversity index over productive rearrangements. Held by TCRdb, this immuneACCESS table contains in-frame sequences only and omits some clones. Under half of the omission traces to an unresolved V gene where checked; the cause of the rest is unknown. V and J calls and clone size come straight from that table; D and trimming were deduced from the DNA. A total of roughly 310,000 clones appear in this sample, around 89% of them only once. The ten largest clones capture around a tenth of the sample.

A note on this clone: The specificity of this receptor is unknown. The record has no base qualities; no much larger clone is one base away.

V is reduced by 2 bases and J by 6 bases, leaving a spacing of 16 bases between them. According to the germline V gene (reference sequence), CDR1 reads GTSNPN and CDR2 reads SVGIG. The CDR3 runs 14 residues from the cysteine to the phenylalanine. CDR3 DNA is the only sequence kept; it has 42 bases, read in frame from the first base. Participants in the prospective study were aged roughly 18 to 100 years, lived in 20 to 25 United States geographic areas, and enrolled through a virtual design. Cohort assignment in the prospective study relied on participant-reported clinical history from a screening survey and a study questionnaire. Recovered participants in ImmuneRACE Cohort 3 were defined by two consecutive negative NP/OP PCR tests, clearance by a healthcare professional, or resolution of symptoms. Each participant in the prospective study had whole blood, serum and a nasopharyngeal or oropharyngeal swab collected by mobile phlebotomists. Participants in the prospective study had the option to provide additional blood draws and questionnaires over an approximately 2-month period. Blood samples from the prospective study were shipped frozen or at room temperature prior to DNA extraction.

Sequencing used PBMCs or T cells enriched from blood (not recorded which). This chain joins TRBV30 to TRBJ1-1, with TRBD1 tentatively as D gene (5 bases match). This TCR was sampled from a woman aged 40 to 50 who had recovered from COVID-19. The sequence in DNA is TGTGCCTGGAGTTCAGGACAAGGAGGGGCTGAAGCTTTCTTT. Translated, this is CAWSSGQGGAEAFF.